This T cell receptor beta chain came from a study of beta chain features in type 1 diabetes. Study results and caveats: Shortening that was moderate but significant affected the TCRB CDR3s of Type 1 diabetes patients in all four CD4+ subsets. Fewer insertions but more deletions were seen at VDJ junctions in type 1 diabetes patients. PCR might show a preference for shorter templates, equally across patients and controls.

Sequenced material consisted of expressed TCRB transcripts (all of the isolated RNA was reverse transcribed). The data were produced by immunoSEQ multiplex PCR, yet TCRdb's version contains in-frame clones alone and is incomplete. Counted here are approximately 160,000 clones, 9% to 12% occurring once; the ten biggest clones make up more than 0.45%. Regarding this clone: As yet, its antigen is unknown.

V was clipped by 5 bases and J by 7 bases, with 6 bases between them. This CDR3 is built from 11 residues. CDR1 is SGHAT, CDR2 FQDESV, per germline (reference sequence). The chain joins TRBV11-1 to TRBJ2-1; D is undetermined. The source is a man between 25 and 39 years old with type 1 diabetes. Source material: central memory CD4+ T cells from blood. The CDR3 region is CASSVTNEQFF. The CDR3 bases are TGTGCCAGCAGCGTAACAAATGAGCAGTTCTTC.